These 5 T cell receptor beta chains came from one sample sequenced in a study of blood T cell repertoires in COVID-19. Clones were read by immunoSEQ multiplex PCR, and TCRdb kept only the in-frame ones, dropping some. The sample carries a few hundred thousand clones, 87% recorded once. The specimen sequenced was peripheral blood. The receptor source for this set is a man aged 18 to 29 with active or convalescent COVID-19.

The chain combines TRBV7-3 with TRBJ1-2; 8 bases line up with TRBD1. CDR1 and CDR2 (germline): SGHTA, FQGTGA. After removal of 5 bases from V and 4 bases from J, the junction contained 15 bases not matched to a gene. The length of the CDR3 is 17 residues. In DNA, the CDR3 is TGTGCCAGCAGCCTTCTAGGACAGGGAGGATTGCCCTATGGCTACACCTTC. Its protein is CASSLLGQGGLPYGYTF.

This clone was seen a handful of times. The J gene is TRBJ2-5, the V gene TRBV5-1; D perhaps matches TRBD2 (7 bases). Per germline, CDR1 SGHRS and CDR2 YFSETQ. V was trimmed by 0 bases and J by 0 bases, leaving 12 bases between them. This CDR3 has 16 amino acids. In nucleotides, the CDR3 is TGCGCCAGCAGCTTGGGGGGGCTAGCGGACCAAGAGACCCAGTACTTC. Protein: CASSLGGLADQETQYF.

Here the CDR3 DNA reads TGTGCCAGCAGTGAAACGGTTGCTAGCGGAAGCACAGATACGCAGTATTTT. It specifies CASSETVASGSTDTQYF. V usage is TRBV2 and J usage is TRBJ2-3, with TRBD2 matching over 7 bases. This CDR3 has 17 residues. Germline assignment: CDR1 SNHLY and CDR2 FYNNEI. V trimming: 2 bases; J trimming: 0 bases; junction bases outside the gene matches: 8.

The chain is built from TRBV27 and TRBJ1-5, with D unclear. The CDR3 has 13 residues. V was pared by 0 bases and J by 10 bases, with 10 bases between. CDR1 MNHEY and CDR2 SMNVEV come from the germline V gene (reference sequence). CDR3 amino acids: CASSLSRGLPQHF. The DNA of the CDR3 is TGTGCCAGCAGTTTATCTCGAGGATTACCCCAGCATTTT.

The chain has TRBV21-1 and TRBJ1-1; no check of the table's D call, TRBD1, against the DNA was made. TRBV21-1 has pseudogene status. The CDR3 length is 16 residues. The CDR3 protein is CASSNDQQGLNTEAFF. CDR3 bases: TGTGCCAGCAGCAACGATCAACAGGGGTTAAACACTGAAGCTTTCTTT.